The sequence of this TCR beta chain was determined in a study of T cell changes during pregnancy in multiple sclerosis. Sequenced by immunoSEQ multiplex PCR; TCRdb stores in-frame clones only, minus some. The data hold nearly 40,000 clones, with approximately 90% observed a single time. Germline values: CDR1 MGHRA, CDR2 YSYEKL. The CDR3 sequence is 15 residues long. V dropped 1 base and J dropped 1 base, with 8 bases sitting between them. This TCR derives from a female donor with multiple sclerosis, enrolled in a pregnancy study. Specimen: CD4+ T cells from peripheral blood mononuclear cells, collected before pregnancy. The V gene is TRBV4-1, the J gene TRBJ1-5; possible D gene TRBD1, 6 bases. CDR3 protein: CASSQARGSNQPQHF. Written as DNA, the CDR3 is TGCGCCAGCAGCCAAGCCAGGGGCAGCAATCAGCCCCAGCATTTT.